The 28 T cell receptor beta chains in this list originate from one sample, sequenced in a study of regulatory T cells in long-lasting Graves disease. The time point denotes: persistent/refractory GD, antithyroid drugs over 5 years with positive TRAb. Making the TCR library involved RNA that had been extracted from PBMCs. HTBI primers from iRepertoire and Arm-PCR of CDR3 regions yielded the TCR beta libraries. MiXCR was run by TCRdb on the multiplex PCR reads, yielding one entry per CDR3 protein. The table shows about 470,000 distinct CDR3 sequences, with about 22% occurring only once. The sample here was peripheral blood mononuclear cells (PBMCs), taken when the disease was refractory, from a patient treated with antithyroid drugs. The receptor source for this set is a female donor with Graves disease.

Many counts were recorded for this clonotype. The chain recombines TRBV6-1 with TRBJ2-7, with a tentative D call TRBD1 (6 bases). CDR1 MNHNS and CDR2 SASEGT come from the germline V gene. This CDR3 spans 15 amino acids. V shed 5 bases and J shed 2 bases, with 16 bases lying between them. DNA of the CDR3: TGTGCCAGCAGTACCGTAGGGGGACGCCCCTACGAGCAGTACTTC. Its protein is CASSTVGGRPYEQYF.

This clonotype came up a few times. The V gene is TRBV6-1, the J gene TRBJ2-4, with no clear D. V dropped 6 bases and J dropped 0 bases, with 15 bases sitting between them. The CDR3 sequence is 16 residues long. Germline CDR1 MNHNS, CDR2 SASEGT. This CDR3 is CASSRNPGRAKNIQYF. The CDR3 DNA reads as TGTGCCAGCAGCCGGAATCCGGGTCGAGCCAAAAACATTCAGTACTTC.

This clonotype has at least ten counts. The genes are TRBV28 and TRBJ1-5; possibly TRBD1 for D (6 bases). V shed 10 bases and J shed 0 bases, with 13 bases lying between them. The CDR3 runs to 14 residues. Looked up from germline, CDR1 is MDHEN and CDR2 is SYDVKM. CDR3 protein: CATGGTTSNQPQHF. CDR3 nucleotides: TGTGCCACCGGTGGGACAACTAGCAATCAGCCCCAGCATTTT.

The table lists this clonotype with many counts. This sequence joins TRBV28 and TRBJ2-7, with TRBD1 matching over 11 bases. CDR1 is MDHEN, CDR2 SYDVKM, per germline. With V trimmed by 7 bases and J by 1 base, 3 bases remained unmatched. The CDR3 contains 14 residues. As DNA, the CDR3 is TGTGCCAGCAAGGGGACAGGGGGATCCTACGAGCAGTACTTC. This translates into CASKGTGGSYEQYF.

The sample holds a few counts of this clonotype. This chain uses TRBV3-1 with TRBJ1-1; TRBD1 agrees at 7 bases. With 4 bases clipped from V and 8 bases from J, the junction kept 7 bases outside the gene matches. The V gene's germline CDR1 is LGHDT and CDR2 YNNKEL (reference sequence). The CDR3 runs to 13 residues. DNA for the CDR3: TGTGCCAGCAGCCGGATTTGGACAGGAGAAGCTTTCTTT. It translates to CASSRIWTGEAFF.

At least ten counts were recorded for this clonotype. The chain uses TRBV12-3 or TRBV12-4 and TRBJ2-5; D unresolved. The CDR3 extends over 12 amino acids. The V end was cut by 4 bases, the J end by 1 base, with 4 bases between. The CDR3 reads CASSSSQETQYF. The CDR3 bases are TGTGCCAGCAGTTCGTCCCAAGAGACCCAGTACTTC.

This chain links TRBV7-9 with TRBJ2-3, with TRBD1 matching over 9 bases. This CDR3 is 17 amino acids long. The germline CDR1 and CDR2 sequences are SEHNR and FQNEAQ (reference sequence). V shed 1 base and J 5 bases; nucleotides not matched to a gene: 10. For the CDR3, the DNA is TGTGCCAGCAGCTTAGGAGAACAGGGGGCGCCTTTAGATACGCAGTATTTT. As protein: CASSLGEQGAPLDTQYF.

This clonotype showed up just a few times. The J gene is TRBJ2-1, the V gene TRBV25-1; TRBD2 is a possible D gene (6 bases). The CDR3 has 16 residues. CDR1 is MGHDK, CDR2 SYGVNS, per germline. With 2 bases removed from V and 2 bases from J, the gap between germline ends came to 13 bases. In DNA, the CDR3 is TGTGCCAGCAGTGAAAATGCGGGGAACCCCTACAATGAGCAGTTCTTC. As protein: CASSENAGNPYNEQFF. Full variable domain (missing parts from reference TRBV25-1 and TRBJ2-1): EADIYQTPRYLVIGTGKKITLECSQTMGHDKMYWYQQDPGMELHLIHYSYGVNSTEKGDLSSESTVSRIRTEHFPLTLESARPSHTSQYLCASSENAGNPYNEQFFGPGTRLTVL.

The V call is TRBV2, the J call TRBJ1-3; D unresolved. The CDR3 is 15 amino acids. V lost 6 bases and J lost 4, with 16 bases in between. Germline assignment: CDR1 SNHLY and CDR2 FYNNEI. As DNA, the CDR3 is TGTGCCAGCAGGGACTCTGCGTTCGTGGGAAACACCATATATTTT. It specifies CASRDSAFVGNTIYF.

This clonotype was counted only a few times. In DNA, the CDR3 is TGTGCCAGCAGCTCGACAGGGGGCGGGAAGCCCCAGCATTTT. This sequence encodes CASSSTGGGKPQHF. The chain links TRBV6-1 to TRBJ1-5; 10 bases map to TRBD1. The CDR3 runs to 14 residues. Germline-derived CDR1 and CDR2 are MNHNS and SASEGT. V dropped 6 bases and J dropped 8; count of bases not matched to a gene: 7.

This clonotype was recorded many times. The chain links TRBV6-1 to TRBJ1-2; 7 bases map to TRBD1. Germline trimming cut 0 bases from V and 6 bases from J; bases unmatched to any gene: 7. The germline gives CDR1 MNHNS, CDR2 SASEGT. CDR3 length equals 15 residues. The CDR3 protein is CASSEAFRQGDGYTF. The CDR3 region has the DNA TGTGCCAGCAGTGAAGCATTTCGACAGGGAGATGGCTACACCTTC.

This clonotype was picked up many times. The genes are TRBV28 and TRBJ1-2, with a possible D match to TRBD1 (6 bases). CDR1 MDHEN and CDR2 SYDVKM come from the germline V gene. CDR3 size: 16 residues. Trimming left V 5 bases short and J 3 bases short, with 19 bases between. The CDR3 DNA follows: TGTGCCAGCAGTCCCCTCTCGGGGGCTCCGGACTATGGCTACACCTTC. Its translation is CASSPLSGAPDYGYTF.

The chain links TRBV24-1 to TRBJ1-2; D remains ambiguous. Trimming stripped 3 bases from V and 9 bases from J, with 13 bases between. There are 13 residues in the CDR3. From germline, CDR1 is KGHDR and CDR2 SFDVKD. In DNA form, the CDR3 reads TGTGCCACCAGTGATGGACCCGTTGAGCGCTACACCTTC. It yields the protein CATSDGPVERYTF.

The table lists this clonotype with a few counts. CDR3 sequence: CSVEDGLGYTF. CDR3 coding DNA: TGCAGCGTTGAAGACGGTCTTGGCTACACCTTC. The J gene is TRBJ1-2, the V gene TRBV29-1, with D hard to call. From germline, CDR1 is SQVTM and CDR2 ANQGSEA. The CDR3 extends over 11 amino acids. Trimming removed 0 bases at V and 7 bases at J, with 6 bases between.

The CDR3 sequence: CASSQDREKLFF. In nucleotides, the CDR3 is TGCGCCAGCAGCCAAGACCGGGAAAAACTGTTTTTT. J is TRBJ1-4 and V is TRBV4-3; D unclear. The CDR3 is 12 residues long. In germline, CDR1 is LGHNA, CDR2 YSLEER. V was pared by 0 bases and J by 8 bases, with 4 bases between.

The chain employs TRBV5-6 and TRBJ1-2; 10 bases are shared with TRBD1. The trim removed 4 bases at V and 4 bases at J, leaving 4 bases unmatched. The CDR3 has 14 amino acids. Germline V gives CDR1 SGHDT, CDR2 YYEEEE. Written as DNA, the CDR3 is TGTGCCAGCAGCCGGTGGGACAGGGGCTATGGCTACACCTTC. It encodes CASSRWDRGYGYTF.

This clonotype appeared a few times. J is TRBJ1-1 and V is TRBV11-1; 10 bases agree with TRBD1. The CDR3 contains 15 residues. The germline CDR1 and CDR2 sequences are SGHAT and FQDESV (reference sequence). V lost 6 bases and J lost 0; bases outside the gene matches: 4. The CDR3, as DNA: TGTGCCAGCAGTAGGGACAGGGGAATGAACACTGAAGCTTTCTTT. Amino acids: CASSRDRGMNTEAFF.

Many counts were recorded for this clonotype. The chain employs TRBV28 and TRBJ1-2; D uncertain. The CDR3 extends over 15 amino acids. V gave up 6 bases and J gave up 2 bases, with 16 bases separating them. CDR1 and CDR2 (germline): MDHEN, SYDVKM. CDR3 nucleotide sequence: TGTGCCAGCAGCCTAACATATGTCGGAAACTATGGCTACACCTTC. Residues: CASSLTYVGNYGYTF.

This chain links TRBV24-1 with TRBJ2-1; 7 bases are shared with TRBD1. The junction had 1 base not matched to a gene; V was cut back by 0 bases and J by 3 bases. CDR3 length equals 15 residues. CDR1 KGHDR and CDR2 SFDVKD come from the germline V gene. The CDR3 reads CATSDLDRDYNEQFF. The CDR3, as DNA: TGTGCCACCAGTGATTTGGACAGGGACTACAATGAGCAGTTCTTC.

V is TRBV20-1 and J is TRBJ2-5; D gene uncertain. There are 12 residues in the CDR3. Trimming left V 2 bases short and J 1 base short, with 5 bases between. Germline loops: CDR1 DFQATT, CDR2 SNEGSKA (reference sequence). The CDR3 sequence is CSARTGQETQYF. The DNA for the CDR3 is TGCAGTGCTAGAACGGGCCAAGAGACCCAGTACTTC.

This clonotype came up once. This chain joins TRBV20-1 and TRBJ2-3, with a weak D call TRBD2 (5 bases). The CDR3 extends over 14 amino acids. The V gene's germline CDR1 is DFQATT and CDR2 SNEGSKA (reference sequence). Deletions cut 4 bases from V and 4 bases from J, with 15 bases between. CDR3 coding DNA: TGCAGTGCTACGGTTGAGGCCGGGGCAGATACGCAGTATTTT. This translates into CSATVEAGADTQYF.

The table lists this clonotype with a count of one. Possible read error: a much larger clone is one base away. This sequence joins TRBV3-1 and TRBJ1-2; 7 bases map to TRBD1. Looked up from germline, CDR1 is LGHDT and CDR2 is YNNKEL (reference sequence). The CDR3 is 16 amino acids. Here the CDR3 DNA reads TGTGCCAACAGCCAAAGAGAAGGGGGCAACTCCTATGGCTACACCTTC. Translating it yields CANSQREGGNSYGYTF.

The rearrangement joins TRBV29-1 to TRBJ2-7; tentatively, D is TRBD2 (7 bases). The CDR3 has 15 residues. V was shortened by 5 bases and J by 2 bases, with 19 bases between the two germline ends. The V gene's germline CDR1 is SQVTM and CDR2 ANQGSEA. DNA for the CDR3: TGCAGCGTTCTGAGGAAGGGGGGGCCCACCTACGAGCAGTACTTC. Amino acid sequence: CSVLRKGGPTYEQYF.

The chain combines TRBV6-2 or TRBV6-3 with TRBJ2-7, with 8 bases aligning to TRBD2. This CDR3 is built from 13 residues. J gave up 2 bases and V 11 bases, and 8 bases lay outside the gene matches. CDR1 is MNHEY and CDR2 is SVGEGT in the germline V gene. The CDR3 reads CAVAREVAYEQYF. The CDR3 DNA reads TGTGCCGTTGCGCGGGAGGTGGCCTACGAGCAGTACTTC.

This clonotype was detected many times. The chain uses TRBV28 and TRBJ1-1, with 12 bases that match TRBD1. The CDR3 length is 16 residues. The V and J ends lost 6 bases and 4 bases, in that order; junction bases with no gene match: 9. The V gene's germline CDR1 is MDHEN and CDR2 SYDVKM. CDR3 residues: CASRAGTGGGGTEAFF. The DNA of the CDR3 is TGTGCCAGCAGAGCCGGGACAGGGGGCGGCGGCACTGAAGCTTTCTTT.

As for this clonotype: A single base separates this from a much larger clone, so it may be a read error. This chain uses TRBV6-2 or TRBV6-3 with TRBJ1-1, with D uncertain. Germline CDR1 MNHEY, CDR2 SVGEGT. V lost 0 bases and J 4 bases, leaving 9 bases between the germline ends. There are 14 residues in the CDR3. The CDR3 DNA sequence: TGTGCCAGCAGTTACTCGGAGAGGAGCACTGAAGCTTTCTTT. Residues: CASSYSERSTEAFF.

Points on this clonotype: With a much larger clone just one base away, this may be a read error. The chain combines TRBV7-9 with TRBJ2-5; D may be TRBD2 (6 bases). The CDR3 totals 13 residues. Trimming stripped 7 bases from V and 8 bases from J, with 17 bases between. Germline V lookup: CDR1 SEHNR, CDR2 FQNEAQ (reference sequence). For the CDR3, the DNA is TGTGCCAGCATCGCGGGGCCAGGTCCCACCCAGTACTTC. It encodes CASIAGPGPTQYF. Based on the CDR3 plus reference TRBV7-9 and TRBJ2-5, the full variable domain is DTGVSQNPRHKITKRGQNVTFRCDPISEHNRLYWYRQTLGQGPEFLTYFQNEAQLEKSRLLSDRFSAERPKGSFSTLEIQRTEQGDSAMYLCASIAGPGPTQYFGPGTRLLVL.

In DNA, the CDR3 is TGTGCCACCAGTGATAGCGAAGGGGGCACGGATGAGCAGTTCTTC. Translating it yields CATSDSEGGTDEQFF. This chain links TRBV24-1 with TRBJ2-1, with TRBD1 matching over 7 bases. This CDR3 comprises 15 residues. Per germline, CDR1 KGHDR and CDR2 SFDVKD. The V gene end was trimmed by 3 bases and the J gene end by 8 bases; junction bases not matched to a gene: 9.